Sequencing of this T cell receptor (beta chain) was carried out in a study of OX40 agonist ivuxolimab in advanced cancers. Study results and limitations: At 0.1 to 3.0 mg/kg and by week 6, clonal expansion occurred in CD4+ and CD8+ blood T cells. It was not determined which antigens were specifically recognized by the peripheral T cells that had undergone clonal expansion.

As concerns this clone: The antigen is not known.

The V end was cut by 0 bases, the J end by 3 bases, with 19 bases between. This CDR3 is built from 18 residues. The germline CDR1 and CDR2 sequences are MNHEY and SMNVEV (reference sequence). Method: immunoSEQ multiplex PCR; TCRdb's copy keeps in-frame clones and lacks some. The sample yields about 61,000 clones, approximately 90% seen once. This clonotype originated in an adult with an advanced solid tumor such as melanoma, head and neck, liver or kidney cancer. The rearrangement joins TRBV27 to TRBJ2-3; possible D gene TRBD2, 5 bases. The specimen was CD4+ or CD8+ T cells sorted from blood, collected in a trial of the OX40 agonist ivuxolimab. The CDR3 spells CASSLSSPGFGRTDTQYF. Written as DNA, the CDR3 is TGTGCCAGCAGTTTATCATCGCCGGGGTTTGGACGGACAGATACGCAGTATTTT.